One sample yielded the 6 T cell receptor beta chains listed below, sequenced in a study of blood T cell repertoires in COVID-19. TCRdb's table, derived via immunoSEQ multiplex PCR, lists solely in-frame clones and lacks some. This table has roughly 50,000 clones, less than 95% appearing once. The sample comprised peripheral blood. The receptors were gathered from a man aged 70 or older with acute or convalescent COVID-19.

The rearrangement uses TRBV11-1 and TRBJ2-1; no reliable D call. CDR1 is SGHAT and CDR2 is FQDESV in the germline V gene (reference sequence). Trimming removed 1 base from V and 5 bases from J, with 3 bases in between. The CDR3 totals 12 residues. CDR3 amino acids: CASSLDNNEQFF. In DNA, the CDR3 is TGTGCCAGCAGCTTAGACAACAATGAGCAGTTCTTC.

The rearrangement uses TRBV30 and TRBJ1-3; perhaps TRBD1 as D (6 bases). The CDR3 is 18 residues long. CDR1 GTSNPN and CDR2 SVGIG come from the germline V gene (reference sequence). The germline V and J ends were trimmed by 5 bases and 0 bases, with 23 bases remaining between them. This CDR3 is CAWVFGQRILNSGNTIYF. The CDR3 DNA is TGTGCCTGGGTATTCGGACAGAGGATCCTCAACTCTGGAAACACCATATATTTT.

This rearrangement joins TRBV19 to TRBJ1-5, with TRBD1 identical over 10 bases. Unmatched junction bases numbered 11, after V lost 5 bases and J lost 1 base. This CDR3 comprises 18 residues. In germline, CDR1 is LNHDA, CDR2 SQIVND (reference sequence). The CDR3 here is CASSPLGDRGRSNQPQHF. In DNA form, the CDR3 reads TGTGCCAGTAGTCCTCTGGGGGACAGGGGAAGGAGCAATCAGCCCCAGCATTTT.

V and J are TRBV18 and TRBJ2-3; tentative D call: TRBD1 (6 bases). Germline CDR1 KGHSH, CDR2 LQKENI. Between the trimmed V and J ends, which lost 1 base and 3 bases, there was a span of 14 bases. This CDR3 is built from 16 residues. The CDR3 is CASSPRRQVETDTQYF. For the CDR3, the DNA is TGTGCCAGCTCACCACGAAGACAGGTAGAAACAGATACGCAGTATTTT.

The chain couples TRBV5-5 to TRBJ1-1; the match to TRBD1 covers 9 bases. V was clipped by 2 bases and J by 10 bases; unmatched bases: 6. Germline CDR1 SGHKS, CDR2 YYEKEE (reference sequence). The CDR3 extends over 13 amino acids. CDR3 nucleotides: TGTGCCAGCAGCTTTCGGGACAGGGCATCAGCTTTCTTT. This encodes CASSFRDRASAFF.

The rearrangement links TRBV30 to TRBJ1-6; D is uncertain. Germline V gene lookup returns CDR1 GTSNPN and CDR2 SVGIG (reference sequence). The CDR3 contains 16 residues. Trimming shortened V by 0 bases and J by 4 bases, and 13 bases separated the two germline ends. The CDR3 is CAWSVSRDLYNSPLHF. CDR3 in DNA: TGTGCCTGGAGTGTAAGCCGGGATTTGTATAATTCACCCCTCCACTTT.